The clone carrying this T cell receptor beta chain was recorded a few times. This sample is part of a study of blood T cells in healthy people across ages. Russia was home to the donors, healthy Caucasian individuals aged roughly 6 to 100. Per sample, extraction of total RNA gave at least 5.5 micrograms in every case. The use of a sample-barcoded 5' primer and a J-beta primer mix characterized a second PCR of about 6 to 11 cycles. With 12 random nucleotides, a template-switch adaptor tagged each individual cDNA molecule. Every sample produced at least 2.5 million CDR3-containing paired-end reads. MiXCR, run by TCRdb on the 5' RACE reads, gives a single entry per CDR3 protein. Of 1.5 million to 2 million distinct CDR3 sequences detected, roughly 49% appear once; the ten largest clones hold 2.1%. The CDR3 is 15 residues long. CDR1 is SNHLY and CDR2 is FYNNEI in the germline V gene. The V gene end was trimmed by 8 bases and the J gene end by 0 bases; junction bases not matched to a gene: 6.

J is TRBJ2-5 and V is TRBV2, with 10 nucleotides matching TRBD1. This receptor was taken from a woman between 35 and 50 years old in good health. What was sequenced was blood. Here the CDR3 DNA reads TGTGCCAGCCACCCGGGACAGGGGTACCAAGAGACCCAGTACTTC. The encoded protein is CASHPGQGYQETQYF.